This T cell receptor (beta chain) is drawn from a study of blood T cell repertoires in COVID-19. Overall study context: COVID-19 samples from acute and convalescent phases originated in the United States, Italy and Spain. T cells, B-cell-depleted T cells, or PBMCs supplied cDNA or gDNA.

This clone has just one count. The authors' processing: Reference gene primer amplification yielded estimated nucleated cell counts. Profiled with immunoSEQ multiplex PCR; TCRdb holds only in-frame clones, not every one. V, J and clone size reflect that table, while D and trimming were determined from the DNA. The sample carries 150,000 or so clones, around 82% recorded once. Germline lookup yields CDR1 GTSNPN and CDR2 SVGIG (reference sequence). The V end was cut by 5 bases, the J end by 7 bases, with 17 bases between. This CDR3 region has 14 residues. The sample consisted of peripheral blood. The TCR originated in a man aged 18 to 29 with active or convalescent COVID-19. J is TRBJ2-2 and V is TRBV30; tentative D call: TRBD1 (5 bases). The CDR3 loop reads CAWQKAGFFGELFF. The DNA of the CDR3 is TGTGCCTGGCAAAAAGCAGGGTTTTTCGGGGAGCTGTTTTTT.